The clone carrying this T cell receptor (beta chain) was seen a few times. The target antigen is unknown. The CDR3 loop spans 15 amino acids. The germline CDR1 and CDR2 sequences are LGHNA and YSLEER. V lost 0 bases to trimming and J lost 2 bases, with 9 bases between them. TCRdb reanalysed the RT-PCR reads using MiXCR and keeps one entry per CDR3 protein. This table holds hundreds of thousands of distinct CDR3 sequences, around 13% found once. This record comes from a study of response to subunit inactivated influenza vaccine. Study results and limitations: Authors suggested each seasonal influenza vaccination recruits few new T cells.

This chain connects TRBV4-3 to TRBJ2-3; D is ambiguous. This material consisted of PBMCs from blood, taken around two weeks before vaccination. The receptor was isolated from a man aged 50 to 60 who received an inactivated influenza vaccine. CDR3 nucleotides: TGCGCCAGCAGCCAAGATCTGGGGTTCACAGATACGCAGTATTTT. Amino acids: CASSQDLGFTDTQYF.